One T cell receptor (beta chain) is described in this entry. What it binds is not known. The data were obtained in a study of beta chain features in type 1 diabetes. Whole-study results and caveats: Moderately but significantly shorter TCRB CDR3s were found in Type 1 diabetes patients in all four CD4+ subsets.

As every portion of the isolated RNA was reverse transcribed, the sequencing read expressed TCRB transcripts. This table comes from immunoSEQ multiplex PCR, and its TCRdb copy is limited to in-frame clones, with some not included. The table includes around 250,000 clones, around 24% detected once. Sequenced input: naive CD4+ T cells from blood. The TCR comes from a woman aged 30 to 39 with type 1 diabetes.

The CDR3 nucleotides read TGTGCCAGCACCCGGAAGGGGAACGCACTAGCCAAAAACATTCAGTACTTC. Its translation: CASTRKGNALAKNIQYF. The rearrangement joins TRBV2 to TRBJ2-4, with a weak D call TRBD1 (5 bases). The germline gives CDR1 SNHLY, CDR2 FYNNEI. The germline V and J ends were trimmed by 7 bases and 0 bases, with 19 bases remaining between them. CDR3 length: 17 residues.